This TCR beta chain was profiled in a study of blood T cell repertoires in COVID-19. Study details: Donors in the United States, Italy and Spain gave samples during acute or convalescent COVID-19.

Those who participated ranged in age from about 18 to 89 years and resided in about two dozen US areas. Grouping used clinical history reported by participants in a survey and questionnaire. This clone was picked up one time. CDR1 and CDR2 from the germline V gene are SNHLY and FYNNEI. The length of the CDR3 is 14 residues. The germline V and J ends were trimmed by 6 bases and 1 base, with 10 bases remaining between them. Authors' analysis steps: Amplification of reference gene primers was used by the study to estimate nucleated cell counts. Sequencing used immunoSEQ multiplex PCR; TCRdb keeps in-frame clones, though not all of them. The V and J calls and clone size come from that table; D and trimming were worked out from the DNA. Altogether a few hundred thousand clones are present, 65% to 90% being singletons, with the ten largest covering 3.8%.

V is TRBV2 and J is TRBJ1-5; D is unresolved. The sequence came from a woman between 40 and 55 years old with acute COVID-19. What was sequenced was PBMCs or T cells enriched from blood (not recorded which). CDR3 bases: TGTGCCAGCAGCCTACTCCGGAGCAATCAGCCCCAGCATTTT. It translates to CASSLLRSNQPQHF.